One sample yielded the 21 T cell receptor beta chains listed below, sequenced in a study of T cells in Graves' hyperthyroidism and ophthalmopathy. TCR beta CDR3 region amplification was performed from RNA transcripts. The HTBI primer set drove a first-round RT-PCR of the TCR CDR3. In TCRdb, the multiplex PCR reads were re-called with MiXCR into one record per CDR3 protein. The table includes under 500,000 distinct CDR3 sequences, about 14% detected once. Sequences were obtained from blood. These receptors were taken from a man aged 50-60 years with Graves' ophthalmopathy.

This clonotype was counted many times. The CDR3 here is CASSDWGRQYF. The CDR3 DNA is TGTGCCAGCAGTGATTGGGGGAGGCAGTATTTT. This chain links TRBV2 with TRBJ2-3; D is possibly TRBD1 or TRBD2 (5 bases each). Germline CDR1 and CDR2: SNHLY and FYNNEI. The V end was cut by 3 bases, the J end by 11 bases, with 9 bases between. The CDR3 spans 11 residues.

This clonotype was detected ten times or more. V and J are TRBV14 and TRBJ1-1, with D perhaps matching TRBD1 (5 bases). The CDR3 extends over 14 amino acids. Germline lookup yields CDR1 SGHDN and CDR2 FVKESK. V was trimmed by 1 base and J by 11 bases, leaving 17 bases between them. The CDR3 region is CASSQGWGLTRAFF. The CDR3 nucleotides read TGTGCCAGCAGCCAAGGTTGGGGCCTCACGAGGGCTTTCTTT.

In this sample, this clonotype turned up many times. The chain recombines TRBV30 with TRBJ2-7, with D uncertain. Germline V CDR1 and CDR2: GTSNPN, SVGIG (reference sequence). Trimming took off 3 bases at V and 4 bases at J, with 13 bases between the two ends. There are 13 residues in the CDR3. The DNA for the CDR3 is TGTGCCTGGAGCAGGACCCCCGGGTACGAGCAGTACTTC. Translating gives CAWSRTPGYEQYF.

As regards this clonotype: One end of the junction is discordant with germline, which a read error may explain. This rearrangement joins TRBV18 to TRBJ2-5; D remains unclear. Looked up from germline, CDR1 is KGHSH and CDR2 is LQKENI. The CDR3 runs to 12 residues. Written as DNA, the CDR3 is TGTGCCAGCTCACCGAACCAAGAGATCCAGTACTTC. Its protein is CASSPNQEIQYF. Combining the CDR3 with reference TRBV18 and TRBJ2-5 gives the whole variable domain NAGVMQNPRHLVRRRGQEARLRCSPMKGHSHVYWYRQLPEEGLKFMVYLQKENIIDESGMPKERFSAEFPKEGPSILRIQQVVRGDSAAYFCASSPNQEIQYFGPGTRLLVL.

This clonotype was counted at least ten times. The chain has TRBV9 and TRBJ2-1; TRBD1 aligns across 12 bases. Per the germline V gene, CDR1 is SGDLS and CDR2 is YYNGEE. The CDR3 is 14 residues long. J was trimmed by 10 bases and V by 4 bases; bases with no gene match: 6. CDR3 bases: TGTGCCAGCAGCCCGGGACAGGGGGCATACGAGCAGTTCTTC. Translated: CASSPGQGAYEQFF.

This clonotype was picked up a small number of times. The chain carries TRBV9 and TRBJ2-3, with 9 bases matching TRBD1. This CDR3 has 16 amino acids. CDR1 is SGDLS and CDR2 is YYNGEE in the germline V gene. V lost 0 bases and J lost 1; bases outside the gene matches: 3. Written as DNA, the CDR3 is TGTGCCAGCAGCGTAGTGGGACAGGGTGGCACAGATACGCAGTATTTT. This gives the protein CASSVVGQGGTDTQYF.

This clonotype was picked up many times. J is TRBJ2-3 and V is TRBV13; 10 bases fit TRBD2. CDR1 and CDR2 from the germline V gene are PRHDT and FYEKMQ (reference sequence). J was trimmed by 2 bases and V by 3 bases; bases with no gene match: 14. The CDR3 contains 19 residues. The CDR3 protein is CASSFLGRDTSGVTDTQYF. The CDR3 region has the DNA TGTGCCAGCAGCTTTCTCGGAAGGGATACTAGCGGGGTCACAGATACGCAGTATTTT.

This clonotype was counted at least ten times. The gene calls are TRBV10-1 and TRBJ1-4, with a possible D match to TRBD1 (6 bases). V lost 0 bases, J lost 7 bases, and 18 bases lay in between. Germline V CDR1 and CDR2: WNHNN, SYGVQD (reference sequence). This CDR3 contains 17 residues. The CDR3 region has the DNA TGCGCCAGCAGTGAGTCGGGGGGCTTGGTCGGGGGTGAAAAACTGTTTTTT. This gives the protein CASSESGGLVGGEKLFF.

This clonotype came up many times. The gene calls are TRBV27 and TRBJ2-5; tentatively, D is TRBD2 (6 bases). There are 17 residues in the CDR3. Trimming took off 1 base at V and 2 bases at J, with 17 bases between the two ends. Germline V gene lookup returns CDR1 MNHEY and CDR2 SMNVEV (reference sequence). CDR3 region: CASSLLGRGIVQETQYF. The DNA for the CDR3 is TGTGCCAGCAGTTTATTAGGACGGGGGATAGTTCAAGAGACCCAGTACTTC.

CDR3 loop: CASSFYATNEKLFF. The CDR3 bases are TGTGCCAGCAGTTTTTATGCAACTAATGAAAAACTGTTTTTT. The rearrangement links TRBV27 to TRBJ1-4, with no clear D. V was pared by 3 bases and J by 0 bases, with 5 bases between. CDR3 size: 14 residues. CDR1 is MNHEY and CDR2 is SMNVEV in the germline V gene (reference sequence).

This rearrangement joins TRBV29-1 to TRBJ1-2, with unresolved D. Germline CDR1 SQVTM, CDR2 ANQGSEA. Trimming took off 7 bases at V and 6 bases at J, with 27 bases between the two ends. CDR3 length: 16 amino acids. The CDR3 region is CSERDWEGFIPDGYTF. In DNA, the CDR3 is TGCAGCGAAAGAGATTGGGAGGGTTTCATTCCGGATGGCTACACCTTC.

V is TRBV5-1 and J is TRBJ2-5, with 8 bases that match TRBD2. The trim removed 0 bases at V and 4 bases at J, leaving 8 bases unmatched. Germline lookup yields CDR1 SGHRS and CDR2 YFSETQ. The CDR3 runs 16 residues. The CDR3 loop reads CASSLALAGGVETQYF. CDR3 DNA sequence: TGCGCCAGCAGCTTGGCCCTCGCGGGAGGAGTAGAGACCCAGTACTTC.

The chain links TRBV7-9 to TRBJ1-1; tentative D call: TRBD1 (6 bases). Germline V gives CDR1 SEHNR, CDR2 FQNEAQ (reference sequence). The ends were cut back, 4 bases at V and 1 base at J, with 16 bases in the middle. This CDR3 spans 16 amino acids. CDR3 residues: CASSSRRQARNTEAFF. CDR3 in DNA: TGTGCCAGCAGCTCCCGGAGACAGGCTCGGAACACTGAAGCTTTCTTT.

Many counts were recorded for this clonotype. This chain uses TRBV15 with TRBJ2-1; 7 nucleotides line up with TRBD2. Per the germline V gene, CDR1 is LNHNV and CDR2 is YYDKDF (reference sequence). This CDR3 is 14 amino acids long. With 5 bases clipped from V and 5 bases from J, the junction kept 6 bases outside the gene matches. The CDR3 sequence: CATSLGLADNEQFF. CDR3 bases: TGTGCCACCAGCTTGGGTCTAGCGGACAATGAGCAGTTCTTC.

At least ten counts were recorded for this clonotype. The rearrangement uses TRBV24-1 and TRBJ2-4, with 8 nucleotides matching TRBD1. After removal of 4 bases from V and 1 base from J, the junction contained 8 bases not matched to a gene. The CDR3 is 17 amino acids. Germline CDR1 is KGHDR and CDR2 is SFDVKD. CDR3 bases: TGTGCCACCAGTGACTCGACAGGGGTACTGGCCAAAAACATTCAGTACTTC. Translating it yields CATSDSTGVLAKNIQYF.

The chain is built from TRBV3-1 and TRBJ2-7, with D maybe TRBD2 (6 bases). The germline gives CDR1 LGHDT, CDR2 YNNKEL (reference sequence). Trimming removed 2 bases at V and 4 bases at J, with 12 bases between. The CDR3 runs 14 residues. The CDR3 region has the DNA TGTGCCAGCAGCCAACAAGTCGGGACTTACGAGCAGTACTTC. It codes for CASSQQVGTYEQYF.

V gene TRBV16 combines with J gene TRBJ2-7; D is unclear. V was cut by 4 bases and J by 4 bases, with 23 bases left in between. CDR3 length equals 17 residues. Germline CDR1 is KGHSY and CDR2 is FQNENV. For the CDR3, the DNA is TGTGCCAGCAGCCCCCAACCGGCGGAGTACGGTACGTACGAGCAGTACTTC. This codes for CASSPQPAEYGTYEQYF.

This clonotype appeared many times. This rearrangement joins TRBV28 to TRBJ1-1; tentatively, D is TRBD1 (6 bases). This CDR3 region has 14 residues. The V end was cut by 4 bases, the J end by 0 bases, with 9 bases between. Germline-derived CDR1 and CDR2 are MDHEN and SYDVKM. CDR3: CASSSQGMNTEAFF. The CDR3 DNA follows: TGTGCCAGCAGTTCCCAGGGGATGAACACTGAAGCTTTCTTT.

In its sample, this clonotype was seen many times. The CDR3 sequence: CATQKGEAYEQYF. The CDR3 nucleotides read TGTGCCACCCAAAAAGGGGAGGCCTACGAGCAGTACTTC. The V gene is TRBV12-3 or TRBV12-4, the J gene TRBJ2-7, with D maybe TRBD2 (6 bases). The CDR3 length is 13 residues. V was shortened by 10 bases and J by 2 bases, with 15 bases between the two germline ends.

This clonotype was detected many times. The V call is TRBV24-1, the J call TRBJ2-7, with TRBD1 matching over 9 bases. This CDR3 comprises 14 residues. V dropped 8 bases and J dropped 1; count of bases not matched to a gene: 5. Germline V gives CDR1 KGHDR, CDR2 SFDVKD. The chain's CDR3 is CATNPGQGSYEQYF. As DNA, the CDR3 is TGTGCCACCAACCCGGGACAGGGATCCTACGAGCAGTACTTC.

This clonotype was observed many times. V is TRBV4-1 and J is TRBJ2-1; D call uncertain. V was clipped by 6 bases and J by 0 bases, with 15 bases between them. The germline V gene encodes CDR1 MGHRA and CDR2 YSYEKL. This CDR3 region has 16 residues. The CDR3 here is CASSESSVSSYNEQFF. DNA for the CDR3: TGCGCCAGCAGTGAGTCGTCCGTCTCCTCCTACAATGAGCAGTTCTTC.